The text below deals with one T cell receptor (beta chain). Its antigen is undetermined. The germline CDR1 and CDR2 sequences are LGHNA and YSLEER. Between the trimmed V and J ends, which lost 3 bases and 6 bases, there was a span of 8 bases. CDR3 length: 12 amino acids. The data originate from a study of T cell repertoires in cytomegalovirus infection. In the study overall: CMV infection together with matching HLA type was indicated by public TCR beta signatures.

Regarding the study as a whole: CMV-specific HLA-C-restricted TCR beta clonotypes dominated the ex vivo response. Carriers of CMV and the relevant HLA type were discriminated by public TCR beta frequency.

TCRdb re-derived calls from the reads in MiXCR, one entry per CDR3 protein. The sample has roughly 130,000 distinct CDR3 sequences; about 24% are singletons. The TCR originated in a human donor in good health (CMV status not recorded). Some clones in this sample may be carry-over from other donors' samples. Specimen: PBMCs, sequenced either directly or after in vitro stimulation (not recorded which). The rearrangement links TRBV4-3 to TRBJ2-5, with D unresolved. CDR3 sequence (DNA): TGCGCCAGCAGCCACCCGCCAAAGACCCAGTACTTC. Translating it yields CASSHPPKTQYF.